These T cell receptor beta chains were read from a single sample in a study of blood T cell repertoires in COVID-19. Using immunoSEQ multiplex PCR, the repertoire was profiled, and TCRdb retains in-frame clones only, with some absent. The sample has roughly 240,000 clones; 85% to 90% are singletons. Material: PBMCs or T cells enriched from blood (not recorded which). Source of these receptors: a man in his fifties or sixties who had been exposed to COVID-19. Each CDR3 is given with its conserved first and last residue. D genes are given only for firm matches. Size tells how often a clone was seen (once, few, many) or the class of an expanded clone, and some rows leave it out.

CDR3,DNA,size,V,J,D
CASSYPGGGSYEQYF,TGTGCCAGCAGTTACCCTGGGGGCGGCAGCTACGAGCAGTACTTC,once,TRBV6-5,TRBJ2-7,.
CASSQETGPSSGNTIYF,TGCGCCAGCAGCCAAGAGACAGGCCCCAGCTCTGGAAACACCATATATTTT,.,TRBV4-1,TRBJ1-3,.
CASSLVQEAAGNTIYF,TGTGCCAGCAGCTTGGTGCAGGAAGCAGCCGGAAACACCATATATTTT,.,TRBV5-5,TRBJ1-3,.
CASSSGTDNEKLFF,TGTGCCAGCAGCTCCGGGACAGATAATGAAAAACTGTTTTTT,few,TRBV7-9,TRBJ1-4,TRBD1
CASSPTGVATEAFF,TGTGCCAGCAGTCCTACAGGGGTGGCCACTGAAGCTTTCTTT,.,TRBV7-2,TRBJ1-1,TRBD1
CASSLGGQGNYGYTF,TGCGCCAGCAGCCTAGGAGGACAGGGGAACTATGGCTACACCTTC,.,TRBV5-1,TRBJ1-2,TRBD1
CASSSGTGVYNEQFF,TGTGCCAGCAGCTCCGGGACAGGGGTCTACAATGAGCAGTTCTTC,.,TRBV28,TRBJ2-1,TRBD1
CASRGDRGTEAFF,TGTGCCAGCAGAGGCGACAGGGGGACTGAAGCTTTCTTT,.,TRBV2,TRBJ1-1,TRBD1
CATSAGQGQAETQYF,TGTGCCACCAGTGCCGGACAGGGGCAAGCGGAGACCCAGTACTTC,.,TRBV24-1,TRBJ2-5,TRBD1
CAWSVWGLGSNEKLFF,TGTGCCTGGAGTGTATGGGGCCTGGGATCTAATGAAAAACTGTTTTTT,.,TRBV30,TRBJ1-4,.
CASSLAGGRGKNIQYF,TGTGCCAGCAGCTTAGCGGGGGGGAGAGGCAAAAACATTCAGTACTTC,.,TRBV11-2,TRBJ2-4,TRBD2
CASSLGLGGRLNEKLFF,TGTGCCAGCAGCTTAGGCCTAGGCGGGAGGCTCAATGAAAAACTGTTTTTT,.,TRBV13,TRBJ1-4,.
CASSSGPRNTIYF,TGTGCCAGCAGCTCAGGGCCGAGAAACACCATATATTTT,.,TRBV11-2,TRBJ1-3,.
CASSPLAGQGGAYNEQFF,TGTGCCAGCTCACCACTAGCAGGACAGGGGGGGGCCTACAATGAGCAGTTCTTC,.,TRBV18,TRBJ2-1,TRBD1
CASSLLTAYTDTQYF,TGTGCCAGCAGTTTGTTGACAGCGTACACAGATACGCAGTATTTT,.,TRBV28,TRBJ2-3,.